This T cell receptor (beta chain) derives from a study of shared clonotypes between healthy human individuals. The repertoire was sequenced with immunoSEQ multiplex PCR; TCRdb's copy has only in-frame clones and lacks some. Of a few million clones in the sample, 90% to 95% were seen once. With 3 bases removed from V and 7 bases from J, the gap between germline ends came to 10 bases. The CDR3 is 14 amino acids. Per germline, CDR1 MRHNA and CDR2 SNTAGT. Sequencing used naive CD4+ T cells sorted from blood. Subset given: CD45RA+ positively selected. This receptor was identified in a man between 18 and 35 years old in good health. The J gene is TRBJ1-6, the V gene TRBV6-4, with D hard to call. CDR3: CASSDQAVNSPLHF. CDR3 in DNA: TGTGCCAGCAGTGATCAGGCAGTAAATTCACCCCTCCACTTT.